Shown below are 18 T cell receptor beta chains from a single sample sequenced in a study of blood T cells in healthy people across ages. A second PCR of roughly 7 to 11 cycles used a sample-barcoded 5' primer and a J-beta primer mix. Each CDR3 protein gets one entry after TCRdb re-called the 5' RACE reads with MiXCR. The data hold just under 750,000 distinct CDR3 sequences, with 20% to 25% observed a single time. The source material was blood. These receptors were collected from a man between 65 and 85 years old in good health.

This chain uses TRBV20-1 with TRBJ2-1, with a weak D call TRBD2 (6 bases). V shed 3 bases and J shed 8 bases, with 20 bases lying between them. This CDR3 has 15 amino acids. Germline CDR1 reads DFQATT; CDR2 reads SNEGSKA (reference sequence). This CDR3 reads CSARSLRGIRDEQFF. The CDR3 nucleotides read TGCAGTGCTAGGTCCCTCCGGGGGATTAGGGATGAGCAGTTCTTC.

This clonotype appeared many times. The chain employs TRBV5-1 and TRBJ2-2; unclear D gene. The CDR3 covers 15 residues. The germline V and J ends were trimmed by 0 bases and 2 bases, with 8 bases remaining between them. CDR1 SGHRS and CDR2 YFSETQ come from the germline V gene. The CDR3 coding sequence is TGCGCCAGCAGCTTGGCCCAGCCAAACACCGGGGAGCTGTTTTTT. Amino acids: CASSLAQPNTGELFF.

This clonotype was counted between two and nine times. V is TRBV7-3 and J is TRBJ1-5, with D tentatively TRBD1 (6 bases). V was cut by 3 bases and J by 3 bases, with 18 bases left in between. The CDR3 runs to 17 residues. CDR1 and CDR2 from the germline V gene are SGHTA and FQGTGA. The CDR3 DNA follows: TGTGCCAGCAGCTTGGGGGGGCACCGGGCCCACAATCAGCCCCAGCATTTT. It is translated as CASSLGGHRAHNQPQHF.

The rearrangement joins TRBV5-1 to TRBJ1-1; unclear D gene. The CDR3 is 12 amino acids. Trimming stripped 2 bases from V and 11 bases from J, with 13 bases between. Per the germline V gene, CDR1 is SGHRS and CDR2 is YFSETQ. Written as DNA, the CDR3 is TGCGCCAGCAGCTTACCAGAACGCGAGGCTTTCTTT. Amino acid sequence: CASSLPEREAFF.

Remarks on this clonotype: It may be a read error: a sequence one base away is much more abundant. DNA of the CDR3: TGTGCCAGCTCACTATACCAGGAAAACATTCAGTGCTTC. This translates into CASSLYQENIQCF. The rearrangement links TRBV18 to TRBJ2-4; D is uncertain. CDR1 and CDR2 from the germline V gene are KGHSH and LQKENI. The CDR3 contains 13 residues.

The chain links TRBV12-3 or TRBV12-4 to TRBJ2-1; 13 positions match TRBD2. J was trimmed by 7 bases and V by 6 bases; bases with no gene match: 6. This CDR3 spans 15 amino acids. The CDR3 is CASSILAGGHNEQFF. The CDR3 coding sequence is TGTGCCAGCAGCATACTAGCGGGGGGGCATAATGAGCAGTTCTTC.

The rearrangement uses TRBV18 and TRBJ2-7, with TRBD1 identical over 9 bases. V dropped 1 base and J dropped 4; count of bases not matched to a gene: 2. The CDR3 totals 14 residues. CDR1 and CDR2 (germline): KGHSH, LQKENI. CDR3 protein: CASSPRDREYEQYF. The DNA for the CDR3 is TGTGCCAGCTCACCACGGGACAGGGAGTACGAGCAGTACTTC.

This chain joins TRBV7-2 and TRBJ1-6, with TRBD1 identical over 11 bases. V shed 0 bases and J 9 bases; nucleotides not matched to a gene: 1. The CDR3 extends over 15 amino acids. Per germline, CDR1 SGHTA and CDR2 FQGNSA. CDR3 sequence: CASSLADRGRSPLHF. The CDR3 DNA reads as TGTGCCAGCAGCTTAGCGGACAGGGGGCGTTCACCCCTCCACTTT.

This clonotype was recorded at least ten times. The V gene is TRBV7-2, the J gene TRBJ1-2; D possibly corresponds to TRBD1 (5 bases). Trimming left V 5 bases short and J 8 bases short, with 15 bases between. The V gene's germline CDR1 is SGHTA and CDR2 FQGNSA. This CDR3 contains 13 residues. The CDR3 DNA reads TGTGCCAGCAGCCCGGTGGAGGGACGGGGCTACACCTTC. Its protein is CASSPVEGRGYTF.

This clonotype was observed a few times. The chain has TRBV12-3 or TRBV12-4 and TRBJ2-1; D uncertain. V lost 8 bases, J lost 3 bases, and 17 bases lay in between. The CDR3 has 15 amino acids. CDR3 protein: CASGEGRLDYNEQFF. In nucleotides, the CDR3 is TGTGCCAGCGGCGAAGGACGGCTAGACTACAATGAGCAGTTCTTC.

J is TRBJ1-1 and V is TRBV6-5; 10 nucleotides line up with TRBD1. The germline CDR1 and CDR2 sequences are MNHEY and SVGAGI. V was pared by 2 bases and J by 1 base, with 16 bases of the junction left unmatched. This CDR3 spans 20 amino acids. DNA of the CDR3: TGTGCCAGCAGTTACCCGGTAGCCACCAACCGGACAGGGGGGAACACTGAAGCTTTCTTT. It yields the protein CASSYPVATNRTGGNTEAFF.

The chain joins TRBV12-3 or TRBV12-4 to TRBJ2-4; tentatively, D is TRBD1 (6 bases). The V and J ends lost 6 bases and 9 bases respectively, with 21 bases between them. The CDR3 contains 15 residues. The DNA for the CDR3 is TGTGCCAGCAGCTCACAAGGACAGTTAGGTAGCATTCAGTACTTC. It codes for CASSSQGQLGSIQYF.

V is TRBV12-3 or TRBV12-4 and J is TRBJ2-3, with 9 bases identical to TRBD2. This CDR3 has 14 amino acids. V lost 6 bases and J lost 6; bases outside the gene matches: 7. CDR3 nucleotides: TGTGCCAGCAGATGGGGACTAGCAGGGGATACGCAGTATTTT. As protein: CASRWGLAGDTQYF.

The chain has TRBV28 and TRBJ1-5; D is possibly TRBD1 (6 bases). This CDR3 has 13 residues. Between the trimmed V and J ends, which lost 8 bases and 7 bases, there was a span of 15 bases. Germline CDR1 reads MDHEN; CDR2 reads SYDVKM. CDR3 coding DNA: TGTGCCAGCCGAGGGGGGTTCAACCAGCCCCAGCATTTT. It codes for CASRGGFNQPQHF.

Only a few counts were recorded for this clonotype. The chain links TRBV11-3 to TRBJ1-5; 8 nucleotides match TRBD1. After removal of 11 bases from V and 5 bases from J, the junction contained 8 bases not matched to a gene. The CDR3 length is 13 residues. CDR1 is SGHNT and CDR2 is YENEEA in the germline V gene. CDR3 bases: TGTGCCCCCACTGGACAGGGCGATCAGCCCCAGCATTTT. The encoded protein is CAPTGQGDQPQHF.

The rearrangement links TRBV7-2 to TRBJ1-2; 8 bases line up with TRBD1. V gave up 2 bases and J gave up 4 bases; unmatched junction bases: 12. The CDR3 consists of 17 residues. Germline loops: CDR1 SGHTA, CDR2 FQGNSA. The CDR3 nucleotides are TGTGCCAGCAGCTTAAGGACAGGGAGGGGAGTAGGCTATGGCTACACCTTC. Protein: CASSLRTGRGVGYGYTF.

This clonotype has a handful of counts. The rearrangement links TRBV7-6 to TRBJ2-2; D gene uncertain. In germline, CDR1 is SGHVS, CDR2 FNYEAQ. The CDR3 runs to 17 residues. V shed 1 base and J shed 5 bases, with 17 bases lying between them. CDR3 in amino acids: CASSLVGSALYTGELFF. As DNA, the CDR3 is TGTGCCAGCAGCTTAGTCGGATCGGCGTTATATACCGGGGAGCTGTTTTTT.

The table lists this clonotype with a few counts. This chain uses TRBV6-6 with TRBJ1-1, with 8 bases lining up with TRBD1. Germline trimming cut 5 bases from V and 10 bases from J; bases unmatched to any gene: 3. In germline, CDR1 is MNHNY, CDR2 SVGAGI (reference sequence). This CDR3 has 11 amino acids. As DNA, the CDR3 is TGTGCCAGCAGTAACGGACAGGGAGCTTTCTTT. Translating gives CASSNGQGAFF.